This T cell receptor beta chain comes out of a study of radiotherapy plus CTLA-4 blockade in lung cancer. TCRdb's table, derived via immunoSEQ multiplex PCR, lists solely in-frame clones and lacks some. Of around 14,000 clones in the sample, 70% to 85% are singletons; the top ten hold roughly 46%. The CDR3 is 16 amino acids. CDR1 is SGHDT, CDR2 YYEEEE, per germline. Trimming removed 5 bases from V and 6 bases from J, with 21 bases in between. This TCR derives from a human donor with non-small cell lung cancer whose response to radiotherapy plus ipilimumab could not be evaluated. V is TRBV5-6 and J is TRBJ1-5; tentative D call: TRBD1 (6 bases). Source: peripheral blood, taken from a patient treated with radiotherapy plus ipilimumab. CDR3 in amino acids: CASSSTPAQGFQPQHF. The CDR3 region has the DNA TGTGCCAGCAGTTCTACACCCGCACAGGGTTTTCAGCCCCAGCATTTT. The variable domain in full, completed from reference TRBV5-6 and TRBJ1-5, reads DAGVTQSPTHLIKTRGQQVTLRCSPKSGHDTVSWYQQALGQGPQFIFQYYEEEERQRGNFPDRFSGHQFPNYSSELNVNALLLGDSALYLCASSSTPAQGFQPQHFGDGTRLSIL.